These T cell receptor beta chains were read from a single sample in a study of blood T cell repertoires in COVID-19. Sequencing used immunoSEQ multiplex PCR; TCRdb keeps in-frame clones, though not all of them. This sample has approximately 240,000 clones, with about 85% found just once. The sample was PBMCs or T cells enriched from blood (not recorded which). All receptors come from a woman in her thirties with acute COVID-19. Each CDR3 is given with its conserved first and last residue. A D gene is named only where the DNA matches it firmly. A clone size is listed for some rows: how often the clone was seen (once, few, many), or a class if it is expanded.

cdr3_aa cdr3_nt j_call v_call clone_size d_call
CASSTIGSKETQYF TGTGCCAGCAGCACAATCGGGTCGAAAGAGACCCAGTACTTC TRBJ2-5 TRBV5-6 NA NA
CASSHPKGTATDTQYF TGTGCCAGCAGCCACCCGAAGGGGACAGCCACAGATACGCAGTATTTT TRBJ2-3 TRBV3-1/TRBV3-2 NA TRBD1
CASSRNTGEYNQPQHF TGTGCCAGCAGCCGAAACACAGGGGAGTACAATCAGCCCCAGCATTTT TRBJ1-5 TRBV7-8 NA TRBD1
CASSADSSYEQYF TGTGCCAGCAGTGCGGACAGCTCCTACGAGCAGTACTTC TRBJ2-7 TRBV27 many NA
CASSDRPTNQPQHF TGTGCCAGTAGTGACAGGCCTACCAATCAGCCCCAGCATTTT TRBJ1-5 TRBV19 NA NA
CATSDGGSVAAFF TGTGCCACCAGTGATGGGGGGTCCGTGGCGGCTTTCTTT TRBJ1-1 TRBV24-1 NA NA
CATSSLGTGHHYEQYF TGTGCCACCAGCAGCTTGGGGACTGGACACCACTACGAGCAGTACTTC TRBJ2-7 TRBV15 NA NA
CASSMESGRAGNEQYF TGTGCCAGCAGTATGGAAAGCGGGAGGGCCGGGAACGAGCAGTACTTC TRBJ2-7 TRBV27 NA TRBD2
CASSLPPGDDYGYTF TGTGCCAGCAGTTTACCACCGGGGGACGACTATGGCTACACCTTC TRBJ1-2 TRBV27 once NA
CASSLLGQGPYEQYF TGTGCCAGCAGCTTACTCGGACAGGGTCCCTACGAGCAGTACTTC TRBJ2-7 TRBV7-9 NA TRBD1
CASTRDRGFNEQFF TGTGCCAGCACCCGGGACAGGGGGTTCAATGAGCAGTTCTTC TRBJ2-1 TRBV6-1 NA TRBD1
CASSVDPQKSSYEQYF TGTGCCAGCAGCGTAGACCCCCAGAAGTCCTCTTACGAGCAGTACTTC TRBJ2-7 TRBV9 NA NA
CASSKQTGGRETQYF TGTGCTAGCAGCAAACAGACAGGGGGCAGGGAGACCCAGTACTTC TRBJ2-5 TRBV7-7 NA TRBD1
CASSLDWQASYEQYF TGTGCCAGCAGCTTAGATTGGCAGGCGTCCTACGAGCAGTACTTC TRBJ2-7 TRBV11-2 NA NA
CAISEVSVGQETQYF TGTGCCATCAGTGAGGTTAGCGTGGGGCAAGAGACCCAGTACTTC TRBJ2-5 TRBV10-3 NA NA
CASGLPSYGYTF TGTGCTAGTGGTTTGCCTAGCTATGGCTACACCTTC TRBJ1-2 TRBV12-5 NA NA
CASSQVGTGEAYGYTF TGTGCCAGCAGCCAAGTCGGGACAGGGGAGGCCTATGGCTACACCTTC TRBJ1-2 TRBV4-2 NA TRBD1
CASRSRTGANEKLFF TGTGCCAGCAGATCCAGGACAGGGGCTAATGAAAAACTGTTTTTT TRBJ1-4 TRBV7-9 NA TRBD1
CASSPAGFSSYTF TGTGCCAGCAGTCCCGCGGGTTTCTCTAGCTACACCTTC TRBJ1-2 TRBV12-3/TRBV12-4 NA NA
CASQDRPGISYEQYF TGTGCCAGTCAAGACCGACCGGGGATTTCCTACGAGCAGTACTTC TRBJ2-7 TRBV19 NA NA
CSASKRDWSYNEQFF TGCAGTGCTAGTAAGCGGGATTGGTCCTACAATGAGCAGTTCTTC TRBJ2-1 TRBV20-1 NA TRBD2
CASSKGLDLQGRIYTQYF TGTGCCAGCAGCAAAGGATTGGATTTGCAGGGGAGAATATATACGCAGTATTTT TRBJ2-3 TRBV21-1 NA NA
CASSLWTGVNTEAFF TGCGCCAGCAGCCTCTGGACAGGGGTGAACACTGAAGCTTTCTTT TRBJ1-1 TRBV5-1 NA TRBD1
CASSLSPGLAGSTDTQYF TGTGCCAGCAGTTTATCACCCGGACTAGCGGGCAGCACAGATACGCAGTATTTT TRBJ2-3 TRBV27 NA TRBD2
CASQTGDYHGTDTQYF TGTGCCAGTCAAACCGGGGACTACCATGGCACAGATACGCAGTATTTT TRBJ2-3 TRBV28 NA TRBD2
CASSLSVNTEAFF TGTGCCAGCAGCTTATCAGTGAACACTGAAGCTTTCTTT TRBJ1-1 TRBV7-3 NA NA
CASSKDCRTEAFF TGTGCCAGCAGCAAAGATTGCCGGACTGAAGCTTTCTTT TRBJ1-1 TRBV21-1 NA NA
CASTRGLADSYEQYF TGTGCCAGCACAAGGGGCCTAGCGGACTCCTACGAGCAGTACTTC TRBJ2-7 TRBV9 NA TRBD2
CASGLGTSGHTGELFF TGTGCTAGTGGTTTGGGGACTAGCGGTCACACCGGGGAGCTGTTTTTT TRBJ2-2 TRBV12-5 NA TRBD2
CSAVEFVRGQMNTEAFF TGCAGCGCCGTTGAGTTCGTAAGGGGACAAATGAACACTGAAGCTTTCTTT TRBJ1-1 TRBV29-1 NA NA
CASSYFPRGLEPQHF TGTGCCAGCAGTTATTTCCCCAGGGGGTTGGAGCCCCAGCATTTT TRBJ1-5 TRBV6-2/TRBV6-3 NA TRBD1
CASSHDGGGEQFF TGTGCCAGCAGCCACGATGGGGGAGGGGAGCAGTTCTTC TRBJ2-1 TRBV5-5 once TRBD2
CASSSVGAEETQYF TGTGCCAGCAGCTCGGTAGGGGCCGAGGAGACCCAGTACTTC TRBJ2-5 TRBV7-9 NA NA
CASTTASLTTEQFF TGTGCCAGCACGACTGCTAGCTTAACGACTGAGCAGTTCTTC TRBJ2-1 TRBV28 NA NA
CASSQVGTSGRETQYF TGTGCCAGCAGCCAAGTGGGGACTAGCGGGCGAGAGACCCAGTACTTC TRBJ2-5 TRBV3-1/TRBV3-2 NA TRBD2
CASMEFPLQETQYF TGTGCCAGCATGGAGTTTCCGTTACAAGAGACCCAGTACTTC TRBJ2-5 TRBV7-2 NA NA
CASSWGTASYNEQFF TGCGCCAGCAGCTGGGGGACAGCTTCCTACAATGAGCAGTTCTTC TRBJ2-1 TRBV5-1 NA TRBD1